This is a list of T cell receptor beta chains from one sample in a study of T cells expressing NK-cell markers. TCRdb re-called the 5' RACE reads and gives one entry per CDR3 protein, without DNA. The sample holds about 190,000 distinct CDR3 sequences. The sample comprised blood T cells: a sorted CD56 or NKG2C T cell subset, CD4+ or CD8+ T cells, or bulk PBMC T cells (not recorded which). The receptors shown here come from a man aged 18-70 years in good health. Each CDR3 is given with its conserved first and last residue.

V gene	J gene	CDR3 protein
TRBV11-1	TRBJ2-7	CASSSRDNPYEQYF
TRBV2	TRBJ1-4	CASGDGNYATNEKLFF
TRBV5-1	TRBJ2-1	CASSLRGPGAYNEQFF
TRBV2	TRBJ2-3	CARRSGTDHSTDTQYF
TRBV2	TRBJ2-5	CASTGASETQYF
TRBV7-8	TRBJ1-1	CASSLYSANTEAFF
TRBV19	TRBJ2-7	CASSISLAGPYEQYF
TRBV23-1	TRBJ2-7	CASRTGTREEQYF
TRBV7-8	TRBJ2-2	CASSLFYRELAGELFF
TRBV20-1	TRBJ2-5	CSASLTHVFSKETQYF
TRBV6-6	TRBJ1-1	CASSYSLWEGAFF
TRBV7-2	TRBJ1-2	CASSPPGNANYGYTF
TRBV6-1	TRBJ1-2	CASSLRLGAIYGYTF
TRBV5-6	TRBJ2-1	CASTTGGIEQFF
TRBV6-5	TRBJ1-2	CASSYSPQGYGYTF
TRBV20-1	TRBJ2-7	CSARDPASGDHYEQYF
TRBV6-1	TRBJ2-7	CASSEGPDSSYEQYF
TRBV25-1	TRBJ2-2	CASSERGTAGGTGELFF
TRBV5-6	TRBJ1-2	CASTWGDSGYGYTF
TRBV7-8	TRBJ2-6	CASSWEAYSGANVLTF
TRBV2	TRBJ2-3	CASSVVGGDTDTQYF
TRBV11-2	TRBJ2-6	CASSSPRGNGSSGANVLTF
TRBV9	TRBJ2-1	CASSVGRGPTYNEQFF
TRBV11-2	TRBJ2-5	CASSFGVAGSQETQYF
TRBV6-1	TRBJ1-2	CASSEGATVNGYTF
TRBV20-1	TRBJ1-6	CSARGNSPLHF
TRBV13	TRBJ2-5	CASSSTEQGYPQETQYF
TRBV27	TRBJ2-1	CASSILAGSSYNEQFF
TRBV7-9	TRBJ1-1	CASSHTQGWPFF
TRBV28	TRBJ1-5	CASLGWTGEISNQPQHF
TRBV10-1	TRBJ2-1	CASKTPAGGEEQFF
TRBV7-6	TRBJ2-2	CASSFSGSTNTGELFF
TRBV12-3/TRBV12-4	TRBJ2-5	CASSLTGVGETQYF
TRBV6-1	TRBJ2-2	CASSEQGTNTGELFF
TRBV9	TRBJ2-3	CASSVGLAGATDTQYF
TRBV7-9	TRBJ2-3	CASRRDWTSTDTQYF
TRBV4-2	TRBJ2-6	CASSQNMGGANVLTF
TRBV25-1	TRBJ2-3	CASSRTSGLSDTQYF
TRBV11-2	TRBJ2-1	CASSLVARGGDYNEQFF
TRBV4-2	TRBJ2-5	CASSPLLGQDQETQYF